A single sample gave rise to the 25 T cell receptor beta chains below, sequenced in a study of TIL therapy for anti-PD-1-resistant metastatic lung cancer. Noted time point: pre-treatment sample, taken before nivolumab and TIL therapy. The libraries were made with immunoSEQ v3. The repertoire was sequenced with immunoSEQ multiplex PCR; TCRdb's copy has only in-frame clones and lacks some. The sample has roughly 54,000 clones; over 75% are singletons. This specimen was blood, taken at baseline. Receptors were obtained from a person aged 25 to 79 with non-small cell lung cancer.

This chain links TRBV3-1 (or the pseudogene TRBV3-2) with TRBJ1-5, with D perhaps matching TRBD1 (6 bases). Per germline, CDR1 LGHDT and CDR2 YNNKEL (reference sequence). Between the trimmed V and J ends, which lost 2 bases and 2 bases, there was a span of 13 bases. The length of the CDR3 is 16 residues. The CDR3 coding sequence is TGTGCCAGCAGCCAATCCGGGGGCGAAGGCAATCAGCCCCAGCATTTT. As protein: CASSQSGGEGNQPQHF.

The chain uses TRBV19 and TRBJ1-5; perhaps TRBD1 as D (5 bases). The CDR3 totals 18 residues. V gave up 1 base and J gave up 1 base, with 17 bases separating them. The germline V gene has CDR1 LNHDA and CDR2 SQIVND (reference sequence). CDR3 nucleotide sequence: TGTGCCAGTAGTATAGTGGGCCAGGGAGTAGAAAGCAATCAGCCCCAGCATTTT. It is translated as CASSIVGQGVESNQPQHF.

The chain uses TRBV7-2 and TRBJ2-2; D is undetermined. Looked up from germline, CDR1 is SGHTA and CDR2 is FQGNSA. This CDR3 contains 14 residues. V was cut by 0 bases and J by 2 bases, with 4 bases left in between. CDR3 DNA: TGTGCCAGCAGCTTAGCAGGAAACACCGGGGAGCTGTTTTTT. As protein: CASSLAGNTGELFF. Looking up the rest from reference TRBV7-2 and TRBJ2-2 gives the full variable domain: GAGVSQSPSNKVTEKGKDVELRCDPISGHTALYWYRQSLGQGLEFLIYFQGNSAPDKSGLPSDRFSAERTGGSVSTLTIQRTQQEDSAVYLCASSLAGNTGELFFGEGSRLTVL.

This chain links TRBV19 with TRBJ1-4; D might be TRBD1 (5 bases). Per germline, CDR1 LNHDA and CDR2 SQIVND (reference sequence). The CDR3 runs to 15 residues. Trimming removed 1 base at V and 4 bases at J, with 10 bases between. The CDR3 sequence is CASSIGDRFNEKLFF. In DNA form, the CDR3 reads TGTGCCAGTAGTATAGGAGACAGATTTAATGAAAAACTGTTTTTT.

The chain links TRBV19 to TRBJ1-2; D is unresolved. Deletions cut 3 bases from V and 8 bases from J, with 13 bases between. The germline gives CDR1 LNHDA, CDR2 SQIVND (reference sequence). The CDR3 contains 13 residues. This CDR3 is CASSIGPIGGYTF. The CDR3 nucleotides are TGTGCCAGTAGTATCGGCCCGATCGGCGGCTACACCTTC.

This chain joins TRBV4-1 and TRBJ1-1; D remains ambiguous. V was trimmed by 0 bases and J by 4 bases, leaving 12 bases between them. CDR1 and CDR2 (germline): MGHRA, YSYEKL. CDR3 size: 15 residues. The CDR3 sequence is CASSQEIGLTTEAFF. For the CDR3, the DNA is TGCGCCAGCAGCCAAGAGATAGGGCTGACCACTGAAGCTTTCTTT.

The chain employs TRBV6-6 and TRBJ2-1, with a weak D call TRBD1 (6 bases). This CDR3 region has 14 residues. Trimming cost V 6 bases and J 7 bases, with 16 bases left between them. Germline V CDR1 and CDR2: MNHNY, SVGAGI (reference sequence). The CDR3 DNA is TGTGCCAGCAGCCCTAGTGTGAGGGGGAATGAGCAGTTCTTC. It encodes CASSPSVRGNEQFF.

The J gene is TRBJ2-7, the V gene TRBV6-1; 9 nucleotides agree with TRBD1. The CDR3 sequence is 14 residues long. Per the germline V gene, CDR1 is MNHNS and CDR2 is SASEGT. The J segment lost 4 bases and the V segment lost 2 bases, leaving 3 bases of the junction unmatched. The CDR3 DNA reads as TGTGCCAGCAGTGAATACAGGGGGCTATACGAGCAGTACTTC. Translating gives CASSEYRGLYEQYF.

The V gene is TRBV28, the J gene TRBJ2-7; 10 nucleotides line up with TRBD2. The germline gives CDR1 MDHEN, CDR2 SYDVKM. J lost 2 bases, V lost 3 bases, and 4 bases had no gene match. CDR3 length: 15 residues. The CDR3: CASSLSGRAAYEQYF. The CDR3 DNA sequence: TGTGCCAGCAGTTTGAGCGGGAGGGCCGCCTACGAGCAGTACTTC.

The V call is TRBV4-2, the J call TRBJ2-3; D not certain. Germline V lookup: CDR1 LGHNA, CDR2 YNFKEQ. The V and J ends lost 1 base and 2 bases respectively, with 7 bases between them. The CDR3 runs to 14 residues. The CDR3 DNA is TGTGCCAGCAGCCAAGGGTACTACACAGATACGCAGTATTTT. Protein: CASSQGYYTDTQYF.

Only one count was recorded for this clone. The DNA for the CDR3 is TGCAGCGTTGGGGGTCGGATATATGAGCAGTTCTTC. Amino acids: CSVGGRIYEQFF. V and J are TRBV29-1 and TRBJ2-1; no definite D call. Germline V lookup: CDR1 SQVTM, CDR2 ANQGSEA. The V gene lost 4 bases and the J gene lost 8 bases, with 12 bases spanning the gap. This CDR3 is built from 12 residues.

The V gene is TRBV11-3, the J gene TRBJ2-5; 11 positions agree with TRBD2. V lost 3 bases to trimming and J lost 2 bases; unmatched junction nucleotides: 8. CDR3 length equals 17 residues. In germline, CDR1 is SGHNT, CDR2 YENEEA. CDR3 residues: CASSLGQGTSGQETQYF. Here the CDR3 DNA reads TGTGCCAGCAGCTTGGGACAAGGGACTAGCGGACAAGAGACCCAGTACTTC.

The V and J genes are TRBV24-1 and TRBJ2-3, with D possibly being TRBD1 or TRBD2 (5 bases each). The V gene's germline CDR1 is KGHDR and CDR2 SFDVKD. This CDR3 contains 14 residues. V lost 4 bases, J lost 6 bases, and 13 bases lay in between. CDR3 sequence reads: CATSESGLQDTQYF. Written as DNA, the CDR3 is TGTGCCACCAGTGAGTCGGGGCTCCAGGATACGCAGTATTTT.

The chain employs TRBV2 and TRBJ1-2; no reliable D call. V was cut by 11 bases and J by 8 bases, with 12 bases left in between. CDR3 length: 10 amino acids. Germline loops: CDR1 SNHLY, CDR2 FYNNEI. The CDR3 loop reads CARGVLGYTF. The CDR3 coding sequence is TGTGCCCGCGGGGTACTAGGCTACACCTTC.

The chain combines TRBV19 with TRBJ2-1; 9 bases line up with TRBD2. This CDR3 is built from 15 residues. V was pared by 0 bases and J by 7 bases, with 4 bases of the junction left unmatched. The germline CDR1 and CDR2 sequences are LNHDA and SQIVND (reference sequence). The CDR3 nucleotides are TGTGCCAGTAGTATAGATGCGGGGGGGACAAATGAGCAGTTCTTC. Its protein is CASSIDAGGTNEQFF.

The gene calls are TRBV19 and TRBJ2-1; D unresolved. Germline values: CDR1 LNHDA, CDR2 SQIVND (reference sequence). The CDR3 totals 13 residues. V lost 5 bases to trimming and J lost 8 bases, with 13 bases between them. CDR3 DNA sequence: TGTGCCAGTAGTCCAATAGGAAGGGATGAGCAGTTCTTC. Amino acids: CASSPIGRDEQFF.

The chain is built from TRBV7-8 and TRBJ1-1; D may be TRBD1 (5 bases). CDR3 length equals 15 residues. From germline, CDR1 is SGHVS and CDR2 FQNEAQ. Trimming removed 6 bases at V and 2 bases at J, with 16 bases between. The CDR3 DNA follows: TGTGCCAGCAGTCGGATGTGGGGGTCCAACACTGAAGCTTTCTTT. As protein: CASSRMWGSNTEAFF.

This sequence joins TRBV27 and TRBJ2-7, with D possibly matching TRBD2 (7 bases). Trimming left V 6 bases short and J 3 bases short, with 18 bases between. Germline V lookup: CDR1 MNHEY, CDR2 SMNVEV (reference sequence). The CDR3 spans 15 residues. The CDR3 DNA is TGTGCCAGCAGACGTGGGAGGGGGGGCAACTACGAGCAGTACTTC. It is translated as CASRRGRGGNYEQYF.

This clone was seen a single time. CDR3 loop: CASSLNQGMHPIQYF. CDR3 bases: TGTGCCAGCAGTTTAAATCAGGGCATGCATCCCATTCAGTACTTC. The chain carries TRBV28 and TRBJ2-4, with D perhaps matching TRBD1 (5 bases). The CDR3 spans 15 residues. V lost 2 bases, J lost 9 bases, and 17 bases lay in between. The germline V gene has CDR1 MDHEN and CDR2 SYDVKM.

This chain joins TRBV10-3 and TRBJ2-6; either TRBD1 or TRBD2 may fit D (6 bases each). The CDR3 has 13 amino acids. Germline CDR1 ENHRY, CDR2 SYGVKD. The V gene lost 2 bases and the J gene lost 12 bases, with 11 bases spanning the gap. The CDR3 sequence is CAISEGGTSVLTF. The DNA of the CDR3 is TGTGCCATCAGTGAGGGGGGGACAAGCGTCCTGACTTTC.

This clone was seen once. The rearrangement joins TRBV9 to TRBJ1-3; 7 bases match TRBD1. The V gene's germline CDR1 is SGDLS and CDR2 YYNGEE. The CDR3 runs 14 residues. V shed 3 bases, J shed 2 bases, and the junction held 2 bases outside the gene matches. CDR3 region: CASSDDRAGNTIYF. CDR3 nucleotides: TGTGCCAGCAGCGACGACAGGGCTGGAAACACCATATATTTT. The whole variable domain, filled in from reference TRBV9 and TRBJ1-3, reads DSGVTQTPKHLITATGQRVTLRCSPRSGDLSVYWYQQSLDQGLQFLIQYYNGEERAKGNILERFSAQQFPDLHSELNLSSLELGDSALYFCASSDDRAGNTIYFGEGSWLTVV.

The rearrangement links TRBV10-3 to TRBJ2-3, with TRBD2 matching over 9 bases. The V segment lost 7 bases and the J segment 3 bases; nucleotides outside the gene matches: 8. The length of the CDR3 is 15 residues. Per the germline V gene, CDR1 is ENHRY and CDR2 is SYGVKD. The CDR3 coding sequence is TGTGCCATCACCGCCGGCGGGGGGGGTACAGATACGCAGTATTTT. It encodes CAITAGGGGTDTQYF.

The V gene is TRBV19, the J gene TRBJ2-7; 7 positions match TRBD1. The junction had 6 bases not matched to a gene; V was cut back by 5 bases and J by 5 bases. CDR3 length equals 13 residues. Germline lookup yields CDR1 LNHDA and CDR2 SQIVND (reference sequence). CDR3 loop: CASSLTGNNEQYF. In DNA, the CDR3 is TGTGCCAGTAGTTTGACAGGGAACAACGAGCAGTACTTC.

The rearrangement joins TRBV11-2 to TRBJ1-1; D may be TRBD1 (6 bases). The V and J ends lost 2 bases and 3 bases respectively, with 13 bases between them. This CDR3 has 15 amino acids. The germline gives CDR1 SGHAT, CDR2 FQNNGV. CDR3 protein: CASSLFRGRDTEAFF. The CDR3 DNA sequence: TGTGCCAGCAGCTTATTCAGGGGAAGGGACACTGAAGCTTTCTTT.

Only one count was recorded for this clone. This rearrangement joins TRBV5-1 to TRBJ2-6; 7 bases agree with TRBD2. J gave up 4 bases and V 5 bases, and 6 bases lay outside the gene matches. The CDR3 contains 15 residues. Germline V CDR1 and CDR2: SGHRS, YFSETQ. This CDR3 reads CASSGTTSGANVLTF. In DNA form, the CDR3 reads TGCGCCAGCAGTGGTACGACTAGCGGGGCCAACGTCCTGACTTTC.